This is a list of T cell receptor beta chains from one sample in a study of identical twins. TCRdb passed the 5' RACE reads through MiXCR, listing each CDR3 protein once. The table shows 300,000 to 400,000 distinct CDR3 sequences, with 9% to 10% occurring only once. What was sequenced was naive T cells sorted from blood. The receptor set was obtained from a woman between 50 and 59 years old in good health. CDR3s include the opening cysteine and the closing phenylalanine or tryptophan. Fields, in order: D gene, J gene, clone size, V gene, CDR3 DNA, CDR3 protein. The D gene is left open where the match is weak. Size tells how often a clone was seen (once, few, many) or the class of an expanded clone, and some rows leave it out.

D: .; J: TRBJ1-5; size: many; V: TRBV20-1; DNA: TGCAGTGGAAGAGGGGTCCTAAGCAATCAGCCCCAGCATTTT; CDR3: CSGRGVLSNQPQHF
D: .; J: TRBJ2-3; size: few; V: TRBV7-9; DNA: TGTGCCAGCAGCTTCGGACAGCCCGCAGATACGCAGTATTTT; CDR3: CASSFGQPADTQYF
D: .; J: TRBJ2-1; size: few; V: TRBV5-6; DNA: TGTGCCAGCAGCCGGGAGAGCGCATCATACAATGAGCAGTTCTTC; CDR3: CASSRESASYNEQFF
D: .; J: TRBJ2-4; size: .; V: TRBV2; DNA: TGTGCCAGCAGAAAGGGGCAGGACGCAGAAGCCAAAAACATTCAGTACTTC; CDR3: CASRKGQDAEAKNIQYF
D: .; J: TRBJ1-3; size: many; V: TRBV12-3/TRBV12-4; DNA: TGTGCCAGCAGTTTTCCAGGGCTCGGTGGAAACACCATATATTTT; CDR3: CASSFPGLGGNTIYF
D: .; J: TRBJ2-3; size: few; V: TRBV7-2; DNA: TGTGCCAGCAGCCACCGGCCCGCGGTTTCAGATACGCAGTATTTT; CDR3: CASSHRPAVSDTQYF
D: TRBD1; J: TRBJ2-3; size: many; V: TRBV5-1; DNA: TGCGCCAGCGGGGACAGGATCACAGATACGCAGTATTTT; CDR3: CASGDRITDTQYF
D: TRBD2; J: TRBJ2-2; size: few; V: TRBV15; DNA: TGTGCCACCAGCAGAGATTTTCCGGGGGAGGGGATCGGGGAGCTGTTTTTT; CDR3: CATSRDFPGEGIGELFF
D: .; J: TRBJ2-3; size: few; V: TRBV20-1; DNA: TGCAGTGCTAGCGGGTGGGGTGCAGATACGCAGTATTTT; CDR3: CSASGWGADTQYF
D: TRBD1; J: TRBJ1-1; size: few; V: TRBV7-2; DNA: TGTGCCAGCAGCTTATTCCAGGGGGGCACTGAAGCTTTCTTT; CDR3: CASSLFQGGTEAFF
D: .; J: TRBJ2-7; size: many; V: TRBV7-6; DNA: TGTGCCAGCAGCTTAGAGGTCGGTACGTCCGGTGAGCAGTACTTC; CDR3: CASSLEVGTSGEQYF
D: TRBD2; J: TRBJ2-1; size: .; V: TRBV3-1; DNA: TGTGCCAGCAGCCAAGGAAGACGGGAGGCTACCTACAATGAGCAGTTCTTC; CDR3: CASSQGRREATYNEQFF
D: TRBD1; J: TRBJ1-3; size: .; V: TRBV4-2; DNA: TGTGCCAGCAGTCAGTCAGGACAGGGGGTCGGAAACACCATATATTTT; CDR3: CASSQSGQGVGNTIYF
D: TRBD2; J: TRBJ2-1; size: many; V: TRBV5-5; DNA: TGTGCCAGCAGCACCCCCCAGGCGGGAGTCAATGAGCAGTTCTTC; CDR3: CASSTPQAGVNEQFF
D: .; J: TRBJ2-7; size: many; V: TRBV20-1; DNA: TGCAGTGCTGGGGACACCGCCTACGAGCAGTACTTC; CDR3: CSAGDTAYEQYF
D: TRBD1; J: TRBJ2-3; size: .; V: TRBV5-1; DNA: TGCGCCAGCAGCTTCATAGGGGGACAGCCCCCAGATACGCAGTATTTT; CDR3: CASSFIGGQPPDTQYF
D: .; J: TRBJ2-1; size: few; V: TRBV7-2; DNA: TGTGCCAGCAGCCCTCCAGGGGCTGGCTACAATGAGCAGTTCTTC; CDR3: CASSPPGAGYNEQFF